This T cell receptor (beta chain) derives from a study of T cell changes during pregnancy in multiple sclerosis. The assay was immunoSEQ multiplex PCR, and TCRdb's table has in-frame clones only and misses some. The sample includes roughly 31,000 clones, 70% to 90% of them seen just once. There are 13 residues in the CDR3. Germline V gene lookup returns CDR1 SQVTM and CDR2 ANQGSEA. V was clipped by 3 bases and J by 2 bases, with 11 bases between them. The chain couples TRBV29-1 to TRBJ2-7; a weak D match, TRBD2 (5 bases). The clonotype comes from a female donor with multiple sclerosis, enrolled in a pregnancy study. The sample here was CD8+ T cells from peripheral blood mononuclear cells, taken before pregnancy. The CDR3 coding sequence is TGCAGCGTTGAGCGAGGGCAGCCCTACGAGCAGTACTTC. Protein: CSVERGQPYEQYF.